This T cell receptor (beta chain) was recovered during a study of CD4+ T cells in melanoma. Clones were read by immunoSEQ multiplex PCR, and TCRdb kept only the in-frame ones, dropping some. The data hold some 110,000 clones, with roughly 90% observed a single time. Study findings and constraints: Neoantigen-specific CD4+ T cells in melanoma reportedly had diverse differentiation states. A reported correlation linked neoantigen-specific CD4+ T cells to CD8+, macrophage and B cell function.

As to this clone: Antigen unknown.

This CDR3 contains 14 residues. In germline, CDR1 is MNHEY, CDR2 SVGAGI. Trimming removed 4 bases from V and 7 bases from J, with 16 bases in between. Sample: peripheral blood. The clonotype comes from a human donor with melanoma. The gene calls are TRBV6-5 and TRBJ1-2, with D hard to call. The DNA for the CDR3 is TGTGCCAGCAGTTCCCCAGTCAAGGCGGGTGGCTACACCTTC. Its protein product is CASSSPVKAGGYTF.